This TCR beta chain was sequenced during a study of shared clonotypes between healthy human individuals. Background on the study: Used for every donor were three CD4 naive, three CD4 memory, two CD8 naive and one CD8 memory plate.

Donation came from healthy HIV-negative adults that had no recent acute infections or vaccinations. This CDR3 has 17 amino acids. The germline CDR1 and CDR2 sequences are SGHRS and YFSETQ. The V gene lost 0 bases and the J gene lost 3 bases, with 18 bases spanning the gap. The run depth of the assay was deep. TCRdb's table, derived via immunoSEQ multiplex PCR, lists solely in-frame clones and lacks some. The sample includes nearly 1 million clones, over 60% of them seen just once. V gene TRBV5-1 combines with J gene TRBJ2-5; no firm D call. The source material was memory CD4+ T cells sorted from blood. Subset here: CD45RA-negative fraction. The sequence was collected from a young man in good health. The CDR3 bases are TGCGCCAGCAGCTTGGGGGGATCTGGGCTGTCAGAAGAGACCCAGTACTTC. Its translation is CASSLGGSGLSEETQYF. Variable domain in full (rest from reference TRBV5-1 and TRBJ2-5): KAGVTQTPRYLIKTRGQQVTLSCSPISGHRSVSWYQQTPGQGLQFLFEYFSETQRNKGNFPGRFSGRQFSNSRSEMNVSTLELGDSALYLCASSLGGSGLSEETQYFGPGTRLLVL.